The clone carrying this TCR beta chain was seen at least ten times. The target antigen is unknown. The source of the sample is a study of T-cell reconstitution after alpha-beta-depleted transplantation in children. The TCRbeta library was prepared with unique molecular identifiers. TCRdb reprocessed the PCR reads via MiXCR and lists one record per CDR3 protein. The table shows around 190,000 distinct CDR3 sequences, with roughly 7.1% occurring only once. Germline V lookup: CDR1 LGHNA, CDR2 YSLEER. The CDR3 spans 16 residues. Trimming pared 3 bases from V and 3 bases from J, leaving 16 bases between. Study-wide results and caveats: Reportedly, alpha-beta T cells present about two months post-transplant originated from several hundred expanded clones of graft origin.

The receptor was derived from a boy between 2 and 10 years old with acute lymphoblastic leukemia, due to receive a stem cell transplant. The sample here was PBMCs, taken before TCRalphabeta/CD19-depleted stem cell transplant. The genes are TRBV4-3 and TRBJ2-3, with D possibly TRBD1 on 6 matching bases. The CDR3 reads CASSQEQGPGTDTQYF. CDR3 in DNA: TGCGCCAGCAGCCAGGAACAGGGACCTGGAACAGATACGCAGTATTTT.